Each of the 30 T cell receptor beta chains below was sequenced from the same sample in a study of Graves' ophthalmopathy and Graves' hyperthyroidism. Amplification from RNA transcripts yielded the TCR beta CDR3 regions. An opening RT-PCR round employed HTBI primers and preceded a second-round multiplex PCR. TCRdb passed the multiplex PCR reads through MiXCR, listing each CDR3 protein once. This table holds 300,000 to 400,000 distinct CDR3 sequences, 17% found once. The sequencing sample was made of peripheral blood. These receptors originate from an adult woman with stable Graves' hyperthyroidism.

The sample holds many counts of this clonotype. The CDR3 reads CASSPGGRSEAFF. The CDR3 bases are TGTGCCAGCAGCCCGGGAGGGAGGTCTGAAGCTTTCTTT. This chain joins TRBV12-3 or TRBV12-4 and TRBJ1-1; D gene unclear. Trimming pared 6 bases from V and 6 bases from J, leaving 14 bases between. This CDR3 contains 13 residues.

This clonotype showed up many times. V is TRBV5-5 and J is TRBJ2-7; D possibly corresponds to TRBD1 (6 bases). Germline CDR1 and CDR2: SGHKS and YYEKEE (reference sequence). This CDR3 has 13 amino acids. Trimming removed 4 bases from V and 1 base from J, with 9 bases in between. The CDR3 region is CASSRDNSYEQYF. DNA of the CDR3: TGTGCCAGCAGCCGGGACAATTCCTACGAGCAGTACTTC.

In this sample, this clonotype turned up many times. CDR3 bases: TGTGCCACCAGTGATGGACAGGACGGGGACACTGAAGCTTTCTTT. Encoded protein: CATSDGQDGDTEAFF. This sequence joins TRBV24-1 and TRBJ1-1; 7 nucleotides line up with TRBD1. The CDR3 is 15 residues long. The trim removed 3 bases at V and 3 bases at J, leaving 6 bases unmatched. Germline CDR1 reads KGHDR; CDR2 reads SFDVKD.

In the case of this clonotype: A read error may produce the germline difference seen at one junction end. The rearrangement joins TRBV6-2 or TRBV6-3 to TRBJ2-7; D is ambiguous. The germline CDR1 and CDR2 sequences are MNHEY and SVGEGT. The CDR3 is made up of 15 amino acids. The CDR3: CAISYSSGRGYEQYF. The CDR3, as DNA: TGTGCCATCAGTTACTCATCAGGTCGAGGCTACGAGCAGTACTTC.

This clonotype has ten or more counts. The chain is built from TRBV29-1 and TRBJ2-5; either TRBD1 or TRBD2 may fit D (6 bases each). CDR1 is SQVTM, CDR2 ANQGSEA, per germline. V dropped 5 bases and J dropped 5 bases, with 21 bases sitting between them. The CDR3 is 15 residues long. This chain's CDR3 is CSVIGGVRYGETQYF. The CDR3 nucleotides are TGCAGCGTTATCGGGGGCGTCAGGTATGGTGAGACCCAGTACTTC.

Many counts were recorded for this clonotype. The gene calls are TRBV20-1 and TRBJ2-6; TRBD2 is a possible D gene (5 bases). The CDR3 sequence is 15 residues long. CDR1 DFQATT and CDR2 SNEGSKA come from the germline V gene (reference sequence). V was pared by 0 bases and J by 3 bases, with 9 bases between. Here the CDR3 reads CSARDIGGGANVLTF. CDR3 coding DNA: TGCAGTGCTAGAGATATTGGAGGTGGGGCCAACGTCCTGACTTTC.

The chain is built from TRBV6-1 and TRBJ1-2; D is undetermined. CDR3 length: 15 amino acids. The germline gives CDR1 MNHNS, CDR2 SASEGT. V gave up 2 bases and J gave up 4 bases, with 14 bases separating them. The CDR3 reads CASSEYGAETYGYTF. CDR3 nucleotide sequence: TGTGCCAGCAGTGAATACGGCGCAGAGACCTATGGCTACACCTTC.

This clonotype was counted at least ten times. This chain uses TRBV12-3 or TRBV12-4 with TRBJ2-5; possible D gene TRBD2, 6 bases. The CDR3 runs 15 residues. V was trimmed by 6 bases and J by 0 bases, leaving 14 bases between them. Here the CDR3 DNA reads TGTGCCAGCAGCCCTGGGACTTTTTACCAAGAGACCCAGTACTTC. This codes for CASSPGTFYQETQYF.

Concerning this clonotype itself: The junction shows a germline mismatch at one end, possibly a read error. The V gene is TRBV19, the J gene TRBJ1-5; D gene uncertain. CDR3 length: 13 residues. The germline CDR1 and CDR2 sequences are LNHDA and SQIVND (reference sequence). CDR3 DNA sequence: TGTGCCAGTAGTGAGCGACGGGCGACGGGTCCGAATTTT. Its protein is CASSERRATGPNF.

V is TRBV7-9 and J is TRBJ2-5; 8 positions agree with TRBD2. Germline V gene data show CDR1 as SEHNR and CDR2 as FQNEAQ (reference sequence). With 5 bases clipped from V and 8 bases from J, the junction kept 13 bases outside the gene matches. The CDR3 totals 15 residues. CDR3 coding DNA: TGTGCCAGCAGCCAAGGGGCAGCGCGGGGGGATACCCAGTACTTC. Translation gives CASSQGAARGDTQYF. Drawing the rest from reference TRBV7-9 and TRBJ2-5, the complete variable domain is DTGVSQNPRHKITKRGQNVTFRCDPISEHNRLYWYRQTLGQGPEFLTYFQNEAQLEKSRLLSDRFSAERPKGSFSTLEIQRTEQGDSAMYLCASSQGAARGDTQYFGPGTRLLVL.

Ten or more counts support this clonotype. This chain uses TRBV7-2 with TRBJ2-7; TRBD2 matches 9 bases. Germline V lookup: CDR1 SGHTA, CDR2 FQGNSA. Germline trimming cut 5 bases from V and 6 bases from J; bases unmatched to any gene: 11. The CDR3 has 15 residues. This chain's CDR3 is CASSPPGLARFEQYF. CDR3 DNA sequence: TGTGCCAGCAGCCCTCCGGGACTAGCCCGATTCGAGCAGTACTTC.

In this sample, this clonotype turned up a few times. The rearrangement links TRBV27 to TRBJ2-7; 11 bases map to TRBD2. This CDR3 is 15 amino acids long. Germline trimming cut 5 bases from V and 4 bases from J; bases unmatched to any gene: 7. Germline-derived CDR1 and CDR2 are MNHEY and SMNVEV (reference sequence). The CDR3: CASSPSGLAAYEQYF. The DNA for the CDR3 is TGTGCCAGCAGTCCATCGGGACTAGCGGCATACGAGCAGTACTTC.

This clonotype was picked up many times. This rearrangement joins TRBV28 to TRBJ2-6; possibly TRBD2 for D (6 bases). CDR3 length equals 16 residues. V gave up 7 bases and J gave up 0 bases, with 13 bases separating them. Germline V gene data show CDR1 as MDHEN and CDR2 as SYDVKM. CDR3 sequence: CASTPRGYSGANVLTF. The CDR3 region has the DNA TGTGCCAGCACCCCGCGGGGTTACTCTGGGGCCAACGTCCTGACTTTC.

This clonotype was counted many times. The gene calls are TRBV20-1 and TRBJ1-1; a weak D match, TRBD1 (6 bases). This CDR3 is built from 12 residues. V was cut by 6 bases and J by 0 bases, with 8 bases left in between. The V gene's germline CDR1 is DFQATT and CDR2 SNEGSKA (reference sequence). The CDR3 is CSAGQLNTEAFF. CDR3 nucleotides: TGCAGTGCCGGACAGTTGAACACTGAAGCTTTCTTT.

The chain joins TRBV10-3 to TRBJ1-1; unclear D gene. The CDR3 covers 14 residues. The V end lost 0 bases, the J end lost 3 bases, and 8 bases lay between the germline ends. Germline loops: CDR1 ENHRY, CDR2 SYGVKD. CDR3 amino acids: CAISESVRDTEAFF. The DNA for the CDR3 is TGTGCCATCAGTGAGTCGGTTAGGGACACTGAAGCTTTCTTT.

This clonotype was detected many times. The genes are TRBV19 and TRBJ1-1, with D perhaps matching TRBD1 (5 bases). The ends were cut back, 3 bases at V and 7 bases at J, with 9 bases in the middle. The V gene's germline CDR1 is LNHDA and CDR2 SQIVND (reference sequence). The CDR3 contains 12 residues. CDR3 sequence: CASSMGGSEAFF. The CDR3 DNA sequence: TGTGCCAGTAGTATGGGGGGGAGTGAAGCTTTCTTT.

A few counts support this clonotype. The chain has TRBV4-1 and TRBJ2-7; the D is unclear. The CDR3 is 16 residues long. Trimming took off 0 bases at V and 2 bases at J, with 14 bases between the two ends. From germline, CDR1 is MGHRA and CDR2 YSYEKL. CDR3 amino acids: CASSQDLYSGPYEQYF. The CDR3 DNA reads as TGCGCCAGCAGCCAAGATTTATACTCAGGCCCCTACGAGCAGTACTTC.

The gene calls are TRBV12-3 or TRBV12-4 and TRBJ1-2, with 7 bases that match TRBD1. V shed 1 base, J shed 4 bases, and the junction held 6 bases outside the gene matches. CDR3 length: 15 amino acids. CDR3 in amino acids: CASSLGDSRFYGYTF. The CDR3 DNA follows: TGTGCCAGCAGTTTAGGGGACAGTCGCTTCTATGGCTACACCTTC.

This clonotype was recorded many times. V usage is TRBV7-3 and J usage is TRBJ1-1; D is ambiguous. With 8 bases removed from V and 4 bases from J, the gap between germline ends came to 17 bases. Germline CDR1 reads SGHTA; CDR2 reads FQGTGA. The CDR3 consists of 14 residues. CDR3 residues: CASLLMGIATEAFF. The CDR3 DNA reads TGTGCCAGCCTCTTAATGGGGATCGCCACTGAAGCTTTCTTT.

Many counts were recorded for this clonotype. The genes are TRBV6-5 and TRBJ1-2; possible D gene TRBD1, 5 bases. Trimming stripped 6 bases from V and 7 bases from J, with 15 bases between. Germline V gene sequence: CDR1 MNHEY, CDR2 SVGAGI. The CDR3 sequence is 13 residues long. The CDR3 DNA is TGTGCCAGCAGACTTCCTCAGGGATCTGGCTACACCTTC. Encoded protein: CASRLPQGSGYTF.

This rearrangement joins TRBV6-1 to TRBJ1-1; D call uncertain. This CDR3 spans 13 amino acids. The V gene's germline CDR1 is MNHNS and CDR2 SASEGT. V was shortened by 8 bases and J by 2 bases, with 12 bases between the two germline ends. This CDR3 is CASLGSPNTEAFF. The CDR3 DNA reads TGTGCCAGCCTGGGGAGTCCTAACACTGAAGCTTTCTTT.

This clonotype has more than one count but fewer than ten. This chain uses TRBV9 with TRBJ1-6; 10 nucleotides line up with TRBD1. Germline V CDR1 and CDR2: SGDLS, YYNGEE. The CDR3 totals 16 residues. V was pared by 1 base and J by 7 bases, with 5 bases of the junction left unmatched. The CDR3 region has the DNA TGTGCCAGCAGCGTAACGGGGACAGGGGACAATTCACCCCTCCACTTT. Encoded protein: CASSVTGTGDNSPLHF.

At least ten counts were recorded for this clonotype. This chain connects TRBV5-1 to TRBJ2-7; D is possibly TRBD1 (6 bases). Trimming took off 4 bases at V and 0 bases at J, with 14 bases between the two ends. The CDR3 has 15 residues. The germline V gene encodes CDR1 SGHRS and CDR2 YFSETQ. Written as DNA, the CDR3 is TGCGCCAGCAGCAACCGACAGGCAAGCTCCTACGAGCAGTACTTC. It specifies CASSNRQASSYEQYF.

This clonotype was seen repeatedly, ten times or more. This chain links TRBV20-1 with TRBJ2-7; TRBD2 is a possible D gene (6 bases). Germline V CDR1 and CDR2: DFQATT, SNEGSKA (reference sequence). This CDR3 is built from 18 residues. V lost 6 bases and J lost 1, with 28 bases in between. DNA for the CDR3: TGCAGTGCCGGGAGTAAGCGGATCTCCCTCCCTATTTCCTACGAGCAGTACTTC. Amino acid sequence: CSAGSKRISLPISYEQYF.

This clonotype was counted many times. V usage is TRBV10-2 and J usage is TRBJ2-7, with 10 bases fitting TRBD2. The CDR3 has 15 residues. The germline V gene encodes CDR1 WSHSY and CDR2 SAAADI. Trimming took 7 bases from V and 4 from J; bases not matched to a gene: 10. The CDR3 loop is CASTSPLAGPYEQYF. The CDR3 DNA reads TGCGCCAGCACATCGCCACTAGCGGGGCCGTACGAGCAGTACTTC.

This clonotype was seen many times. The chain couples TRBV28 to TRBJ1-6, with 8 bases identical to TRBD1. The ends lost 3 bases at V and 7 bases at J; junction bases unmatched: 8. This CDR3 has 16 residues. Per the germline V gene, CDR1 is MDHEN and CDR2 is SYDVKM. The DNA of the CDR3 is TGTGCCAGCAGTTTTCCCCGGACAGGGTGGAATTCACCCCTCCACTTT. Translated, it gives CASSFPRTGWNSPLHF.

This clonotype was found many times. The gene calls are TRBV20-1 and TRBJ1-5; possibly TRBD1 for D (5 bases). CDR1 and CDR2 (germline): DFQATT, SNEGSKA (reference sequence). V shed 6 bases and J shed 2 bases, with 23 bases lying between them. The CDR3 is 17 amino acids. The CDR3 protein is CSALNFQGTWGNQPQHF. The DNA of the CDR3 is TGCAGTGCATTGAATTTCCAGGGTACATGGGGCAATCAGCCCCAGCATTTT.

This clonotype has a count of ten or more. CDR3 nucleotide sequence: TGTGCCAGCAGTCCCACACCGGCCTGGGGGGCGCATCAGCCCCAGCATTTT. As protein: CASSPTPAWGAHQPQHF. J is TRBJ1-5 and V is TRBV7-2, with D possibly matching TRBD1 (6 bases). Trimming removed 6 bases at V and 5 bases at J, with 23 bases between. The CDR3 spans 17 residues. CDR1 is SGHTA and CDR2 is FQGNSA in the germline V gene.

This clonotype was counted ten times or more. The chain is built from TRBV6-4 and TRBJ1-1, with 8 bases matching TRBD1. V lost 6 bases and J lost 1; bases outside the gene matches: 1. The CDR3 has 13 amino acids. Germline CDR1 and CDR2: MRHNA and SNTAGT. For the CDR3, the DNA is TGTGCCAGCAGGGGACAGGCGAACACTGAAGCTTTCTTT. This translates into CASRGQANTEAFF.

This clonotype has ten or more counts. The chain combines TRBV11-2 with TRBJ1-1; D unclear. The CDR3 covers 15 residues. Looked up from germline, CDR1 is SGHAT and CDR2 is FQNNGV. V was cut by 0 bases and J by 5 bases, with 13 bases left in between. CDR3 DNA: TGTGCCAGCAGCTTAGAGATCGGCCGGTGGACTGAAGCTTTCTTT. Protein sequence: CASSLEIGRWTEAFF. Full variable domain (missing parts from reference TRBV11-2 and TRBJ1-1): EAGVAQSPRYKIIEKRQSVAFWCNPISGHATLYWYQQILGQGPKLLIQFQNNGVVDDSQLPKDRFSAERLKGVDSTLKIQPAKLEDSAVYLCASSLEIGRWTEAFFGQGTRLTVV.